The present TCR beta chain was sequenced within a study of cytomegalovirus exposure and HLA in healthy donors. Whole-study context: Some 85 million unique TCRs from HLA-typed donors were held in an early data release. General study findings and limits: Association of a missense DCLRE1C variant with TCR beta V- and J-gene trimming was reported in a later analysis. Relative to the roughly 700-donor mean, N-insertions were reportedly fewer in an Asian-associated ancestry cluster in a later analysis.

PCR involved 60 Vbeta and 13 Jbeta primers. Produced via immunoSEQ multiplex PCR; TCRdb's table is partial and in-frame only. Of about 85,000 clones in the sample, about 80% were seen once. Notes on this clone: What it binds is unknown.

The CDR3 sequence is 16 residues long. The V end was cut by 5 bases, the J end by 0 bases, with 14 bases between. The germline V gene encodes CDR1 MGHDK and CDR2 SYGVNS. Nominally healthy donors provided the samples, though records likely missed some immune exposures. The sequence came from a woman between 45 and 65 years old in good health and CMV-seropositive. The chain has TRBV25-1 and TRBJ1-3; D possibly corresponds to TRBD1 (5 bases). Input material: PBMCs. The CDR3 loop reads CASSFTEGDSGNTIYF. The CDR3 DNA reads as TGTGCCAGCAGTTTCACCGAAGGGGACTCTGGAAACACCATATATTTT.